A selection of T cell receptor beta chains follows, all from one sample in a study of patients and donors after allogeneic stem cell transplantation. In TCRdb, the RT-PCR reads were re-called with MiXCR into one record per CDR3 protein. The table includes about 110,000 distinct CDR3 sequences, 35% detected once. Sequences were obtained from blood, either unsorted or a sorted T cell fraction (not recorded which). These receptors were taken from a human donor who was either an allogeneic HSCT recipient or a stem cell or donor lymphocyte infusion donor (not recorded which). It is not recorded whose cells these are; they may come from a transplant donor. Each CDR3 is given with its conserved first and last residue. D genes are given only for firm matches.

J: TRBJ2-3
V: TRBV20-1
D: NA
CDR3: CSATFTDTQYF

J: TRBJ1-2
V: TRBV7-2
D: TRBD1
CDR3: CASSPGTAFGYTF

J: TRBJ2-2
V: TRBV7-9
D: TRBD2
CDR3: CASLASGKRGTGELFF

J: TRBJ1-4
V: TRBV7-9
D: NA
CDR3: CASSQDSVTAQKLFF

J: TRBJ1-4
V: TRBV19
D: NA
CDR3: CASSHGSAERNEKLFF

J: TRBJ2-3
V: TRBV28
D: TRBD1
CDR3: CASFGTGGTYTQYF

J: TRBJ2-1
V: TRBV18
D: NA
CDR3: CASSPTRGKTPNEQFF

J: TRBJ1-5
V: TRBV10-3
D: NA
CDR3: CAISVAGGQPQHF

J: TRBJ2-3
V: TRBV20-1
D: TRBD2
CDR3: CSASVPGLAGEDTQYF

J: TRBJ2-3
V: TRBV28
D: TRBD2
CDR3: CASSLGSSGTTDTQYF

J: TRBJ1-1
V: TRBV29-1
D: NA
CDR3: CSVEDRGKNTEAFF

J: TRBJ1-2
V: TRBV27
D: NA
CDR3: CASKFGGENYGYTF

J: TRBJ2-7
V: TRBV18
D: NA
CDR3: CASSPVSGTGYEQYF

J: TRBJ2-3
V: TRBV24-1
D: TRBD2
CDR3: CATSVGGRSTDTQYF

J: TRBJ1-1
V: TRBV29-1
D: NA
CDR3: CSVVTWRQRITEAFF

J: TRBJ2-1
V: TRBV6-5
D: NA
CDR3: CASSGGSYNEQFF

J: TRBJ2-7
V: TRBV20-1
D: NA
CDR3: CSARSLPYEQYF

J: TRBJ2-7
V: TRBV7-9
D: NA
CDR3: CASSPGGSYEQYF

J: TRBJ1-5
V: TRBV30
D: NA
CDR3: CAWSVKGGQGQPQHF

J: TRBJ1-4
V: TRBV28
D: NA
CDR3: CASSPPGLTNEKLFF

J: TRBJ1-5
V: TRBV7-3
D: NA
CDR3: CASSPRAAGGNQPQHF

J: TRBJ2-7
V: TRBV6-5
D: TRBD2
CDR3: CASSSTSANSYEQYF

J: TRBJ2-1
V: TRBV5-1
D: NA
CDR3: CASSAGTSYNEQFF

J: TRBJ1-1
V: TRBV12-3/TRBV12-4
D: NA
CDR3: CASRSQAMNTEAFF

J: TRBJ1-1
V: TRBV30
D: NA
CDR3: CAWKGRGVVGSEAFF

J: TRBJ1-5
V: TRBV28
D: NA
CDR3: CASSSTVQPQHF

J: TRBJ2-2
V: TRBV5-1
D: NA
CDR3: CASMTWTWTDYTGELFF

J: TRBJ1-6
V: TRBV20-1
D: NA
CDR3: CSARLLVDNSPLHF

J: TRBJ2-3
V: TRBV12-3/TRBV12-4
D: NA
CDR3: CASSFGEYTQYF

J: TRBJ2-1
V: TRBV24-1
D: NA
CDR3: CATSDRYNEQFF

J: TRBJ1-1
V: TRBV12-3/TRBV12-4
D: NA
CDR3: CASSSSTHVNTEAFF

J: TRBJ2-3
V: TRBV23-1
D: NA
CDR3: CASSQSMEVGTDTQYF

J: TRBJ1-2
V: TRBV4-2
D: NA
CDR3: CASSQVPSLYGYTF

J: TRBJ2-5
V: TRBV7-2
D: NA
CDR3: CASSAAAGQETQYF

J: TRBJ2-3
V: TRBV7-2
D: TRBD2
CDR3: CASSLVPSGDTQYF

J: TRBJ1-2
V: TRBV7-2
D: TRBD1
CDR3: CASSPHGTASGYTF

J: TRBJ1-5
V: TRBV12-3/TRBV12-4
D: NA
CDR3: CASSPTGVQPQHF

J: TRBJ1-2
V: TRBV24-1
D: NA
CDR3: CATEANYGYTF

J: TRBJ2-4
V: TRBV5-1
D: TRBD1
CDR3: CASSSGQGVRNIQYF

J: TRBJ2-1
V: TRBV3-1
D: TRBD1
CDR3: CASSRTGGYNEQFF

J: TRBJ1-2
V: TRBV5-1
D: NA
CDR3: CASRQAEGLTDDYTF

J: TRBJ1-5
V: TRBV20-1
D: NA
CDR3: CSAGPQGWPQHF

J: TRBJ1-6
V: TRBV20-1
D: NA
CDR3: CSASFGVAGSYNSPLHF

J: TRBJ2-2
V: TRBV15
D: TRBD2
CDR3: CATSRGPAGEVYTGELFF

J: TRBJ2-5
V: TRBV29-1
D: NA
CDR3: CSVSPGPGETQYF

J: TRBJ2-1
V: TRBV5-1
D: TRBD2
CDR3: CASSPQGGRAYNEQFF

J: TRBJ1-1
V: TRBV10-3
D: NA
CDR3: CAISEGYTEAFF